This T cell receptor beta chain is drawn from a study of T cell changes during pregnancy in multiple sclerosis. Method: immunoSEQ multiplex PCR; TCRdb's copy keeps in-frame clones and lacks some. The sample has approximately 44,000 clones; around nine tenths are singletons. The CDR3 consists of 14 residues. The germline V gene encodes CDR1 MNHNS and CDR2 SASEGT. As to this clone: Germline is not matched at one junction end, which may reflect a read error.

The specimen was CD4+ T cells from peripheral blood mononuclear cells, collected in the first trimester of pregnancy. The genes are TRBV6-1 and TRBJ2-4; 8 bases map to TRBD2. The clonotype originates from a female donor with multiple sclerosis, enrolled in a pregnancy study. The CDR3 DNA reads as TGTGCCAGCAGTGAAGCTACTAGCGGTACCCCGAGGGACTTC. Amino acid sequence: CASSEATSGTPRDF.